This T cell receptor (beta chain) was identified during a study of blood T cell repertoires in COVID-19. Study information: From the United States, Italy and Spain came samples of acute and convalescent COVID-19. T cells, B-cell-depleted T cells, or PBMCs supplied cDNA or gDNA.

The V and J ends lost 2 bases and 7 bases, in that order; junction bases with no gene match: 2. The CDR3 contains 14 residues. Germline lookup yields CDR1 SGDLS and CDR2 YYNGEE. In the original workflow: Amplification of reference gene primers provided the estimated nucleated cell counts. Measured with immunoSEQ multiplex PCR; TCRdb has only the in-frame clones, and not every one. The V and J calls and clone size were taken over from that table, and D and trimming were inferred from the DNA. The sample records 300,000 to 450,000 clones, about 85% being singletons. Material: peripheral blood. This clonotype was sampled from a woman between 18 and 29 years old with acute or convalescent COVID-19. This chain connects TRBV9 to TRBJ1-6; 8 bases fit TRBD1. CDR3 sequence: CASSVDRANSPLHF. CDR3 in DNA: TGTGCCAGCAGCGTGGACAGGGCCAATTCACCCCTCCACTTT.